This entry features one TCR beta chain sequence. This record belongs to a study of blood T cell repertoires in COVID-19. Study at large: T cells, B-cell-depleted T cells, or PBMCs supplied cDNA or gDNA.

Per the original methods: Researchers report that nucleated cell counts were estimated from reference gene primer amplification. The table came from immunoSEQ multiplex PCR; TCRdb's copy has only in-frame clones and leaves some out. V, J and clone size were drawn from that table, and D and trimming were deduced from the DNA. In the table there are roughly 170,000 clones, around nine tenths of which are singletons. V gave up 5 bases and J gave up 0 bases, with 10 bases separating them. Germline CDR1 SGHTA, CDR2 FQGNSA. The CDR3 is made up of 14 amino acids. Sequenced sample: peripheral blood. The chain combines TRBV7-2 with TRBJ1-1; no clear D. This receptor was obtained from a woman aged 18-30 years who had recovered from COVID-19. DNA of the CDR3: TGTGCCAGCAGCCTGGAGGGAATGAACACTGAAGCTTTCTTT. Encoded protein: CASSLEGMNTEAFF.